Shown below are 17 T cell receptor beta chains from a single sample sequenced in a study of shared clonotypes between healthy human individuals (dated by TCRdb to about 2020). The method was the immunoSEQ multiplex PCR assay. TCRdb stores this immuneACCESS table with in-frame sequences only. Part of the clones is absent; in the studies checked, under half of the shortfall reflects unresolved V genes, and no reason is known for the rest. The sample contains 2.3 million or so clones, more than 80% of them found a single time. 0.39% of the sample lies in the top ten. Specimen: naive CD4+ T cells from PBMCs. This sample's cell subset or site label indicates: CD45RA+ positively selected. These receptors came from a man aged 18 to 30 in good health. Some clones in this sample may be carry-over from other donors' samples.

This rearrangement joins TRBV7-9 to TRBJ2-5; D possibly uses TRBD1 or TRBD2 (5 bases each). The CDR3 length is 17 residues. Germline lookup yields CDR1 SEHNR and CDR2 FQNEAQ (reference sequence). V lost 6 bases and J lost 3, with 23 bases in between. The CDR3 region has the DNA TGTGCCAGCAGGTTGGAGAGGGGACCGAAGGCTGAAGAGACCCAGTACTTC. This gives the protein CASRLERGPKAEETQYF.

The chain carries TRBV9 and TRBJ1-4, with D perhaps matching TRBD1 (5 bases). Germline CDR1 is SGDLS and CDR2 is YYNGEE. This CDR3 has 14 residues. V shed 3 bases and J shed 5 bases, with 11 bases lying between them. CDR3 sequence (DNA): TGTGCCAGCAGCGAGGGACGTTGGAATGAAAAACTGTTTTTT. Its protein product is CASSEGRWNEKLFF.

The chain joins TRBV5-6 to TRBJ2-5; 10 bases fit TRBD1. Germline CDR1 reads SGHDT; CDR2 reads YYEEEE. The CDR3 spans 16 residues. V shed 4 bases, J shed 2 bases, and the junction held 8 bases outside the gene matches. CDR3: CASSGDGTGDQETQYF. The CDR3, as DNA: TGTGCCAGCAGCGGGGACGGGACAGGGGATCAAGAGACCCAGTACTTC. Supplemented by reference TRBV5-6 and TRBJ2-5, the full variable domain reads DAGVTQSPTHLIKTRGQQVTLRCSPKSGHDTVSWYQQALGQGPQFIFQYYEEEERQRGNFPDRFSGHQFPNYSSELNVNALLLGDSALYLCASSGDGTGDQETQYFGPGTRLLVL.

J is TRBJ2-3 and V is TRBV19, with 7 bases aligning to TRBD2. The ends lost 5 bases at V and 6 bases at J; junction bases unmatched: 14. The CDR3 contains 16 residues. Germline V gives CDR1 LNHDA, CDR2 SQIVND (reference sequence). This CDR3 reads CASSDTLALGGDTQYF. The CDR3 nucleotides read TGTGCCAGTAGTGACACACTAGCGTTGGGAGGGGATACGCAGTATTTT.

The chain recombines TRBV5-4 with TRBJ1-1; D gene unclear. With 4 bases removed from V and 2 bases from J, the gap between germline ends came to 12 bases. The germline CDR1 and CDR2 sequences are SGHNT and YYREEE (reference sequence). There are 14 residues in the CDR3. CDR3 bases: TGTGCCAGCAGCGTGGACGGTCGAAACACTGAAGCTTTCTTT. The encoded protein is CASSVDGRNTEAFF.

This clone has more than one count but fewer than ten. The sample contains more than one DNA sequence encoding this CDR3. The chain is built from TRBV20-1 and TRBJ2-5; D not resolved. Trimming cost V 4 bases and J 4 bases, with 4 bases left between them. The CDR3 extends over 10 amino acids. The germline V gene has CDR1 DFQATT and CDR2 SNEGSKA (reference sequence). The CDR3 is CSATRETQYF. The CDR3, as DNA: TGCAGTGCTACCCGAGAGACCCAGTACTTC.

On this clone itself: Other nucleotide sequences in the sample specify the same CDR3. Here the CDR3 DNA reads TGTGCCAGCAGCACAGGGACAGGGGCTTACGAGCAGTACTTC. Encoded protein: CASSTGTGAYEQYF. This chain connects TRBV9 to TRBJ2-7; the match to TRBD1 covers 10 bases. V shed 4 bases, J shed 4 bases, and the junction held 5 bases outside the gene matches. The CDR3 sequence is 14 residues long. The germline V gene encodes CDR1 SGDLS and CDR2 YYNGEE.

V gene TRBV29-1 combines with J gene TRBJ2-1; 10 bases fit TRBD2. The V segment lost 2 bases and the J segment 1 base; nucleotides outside the gene matches: 11. The CDR3 extends over 18 amino acids. The germline V gene encodes CDR1 SQVTM and CDR2 ANQGSEA. CDR3 bases: TGCAGCGTTGAACCAAGTCGGGGACTAGCGTTATCCTACAATGAGCAGTTCTTC. Protein product: CSVEPSRGLALSYNEQFF.

The chain has TRBV28 and TRBJ1-1, with D unclear. From germline, CDR1 is MDHEN and CDR2 SYDVKM. V gave up 6 bases and J gave up 8 bases, with 13 bases separating them. There are 12 residues in the CDR3. In DNA, the CDR3 is TGTGCCAGCAGCCTAGGACTTCTGGAAGCTTTCTTT. It specifies CASSLGLLEAFF.

This clone was seen a single time. CDR3 sequence reads: CSVEGAQGWDEKLFF. CDR3 nucleotides: TGCAGCGTTGAAGGGGCACAGGGTTGGGATGAAAAACTGTTTTTT. V gene TRBV29-1 combines with J gene TRBJ1-4; perhaps TRBD1 as D (6 bases). Per the germline V gene, CDR1 is SQVTM and CDR2 is ANQGSEA. V was cut by 1 base and J by 6 bases, with 15 bases left in between. This CDR3 region has 15 residues.

The rearrangement uses TRBV6-5 and TRBJ2-5; the D is unclear. V dropped 8 bases and J dropped 2 bases, with 12 bases sitting between them. CDR3 size: 13 residues. Germline assignment: CDR1 MNHEY and CDR2 SVGAGI. Here the CDR3 reads CASGRAVQETQYF. The CDR3 DNA is TGTGCCAGCGGTAGGGCCGTTCAAGAGACCCAGTACTTC.

The chain combines TRBV28 with TRBJ2-5; D is uncertain. This CDR3 spans 12 amino acids. In germline, CDR1 is MDHEN, CDR2 SYDVKM. V lost 7 bases to trimming and J lost 5 bases, with 11 bases between them. The CDR3 coding sequence is TGTGCCAGCACTACAACTGGGGAGACCCAGTACTTC. Its protein product is CASTTTGETQYF. The whole variable domain, remainder taken from reference TRBV28 and TRBJ2-5, is DVKVTQSSRYLVKRTGEKVFLECVQDMDHENMFWYRQDPGLGLRLIYFSYDVKMKEKGDIPEGYSVSREKKERFSLILESASTNQTSMYLCASTTTGETQYFGPGTRLLVL.

The rearrangement uses TRBV18 and TRBJ2-5; 9 bases agree with TRBD1. The ends lost 2 bases at V and 5 bases at J; junction bases unmatched: 3. Germline CDR1 reads KGHSH; CDR2 reads LQKENI. CDR3 size: 14 residues. The CDR3 is CASSPGTGWETQYF. The CDR3 DNA reads TGTGCCAGCTCACCAGGGACAGGGTGGGAGACCCAGTACTTC.

As regards this clone: Other DNA sequences within the sample encode an identical CDR3. The J gene is TRBJ2-5, the V gene TRBV25-1, with D possibly being TRBD1 (6 bases). V gave up 3 bases and J gave up 5 bases, with 10 bases separating them. The CDR3 runs 13 residues. CDR1 is MGHDK, CDR2 SYGVNS, per germline. The CDR3 DNA follows: TGTGCCAGCAGTGACAGGGGTCGGGAGACCCAGTACTTC. Its translation is CASSDRGRETQYF.

The CDR3 DNA is TGTGCCAGCAGCTGGATAGGCAGGGTGCAGACCCAGTACTTC. The encoded protein is CASSWIGRVQTQYF. The V gene is TRBV7-9, the J gene TRBJ2-5, with TRBD1 as a possible D gene (5 bases). This CDR3 has 14 amino acids. Germline V lookup: CDR1 SEHNR, CDR2 FQNEAQ (reference sequence). V shed 4 bases and J shed 6 bases, with 15 bases lying between them.

This clone has a single count. V and J are TRBV4-3 and TRBJ1-2; 10 bases map to TRBD1. Germline CDR1 is LGHNA and CDR2 is YSLEER. V dropped 4 bases and J dropped 7; count of bases not matched to a gene: 9. This CDR3 contains 15 residues. CDR3 coding DNA: TGCGCCAGCAGCCCGCGGGACAGGGGTTCGCGTGGCTACACCTTC. Translated, it gives CASSPRDRGSRGYTF.

The V and J genes are TRBV10-1 and TRBJ2-2; the match to TRBD1 covers 9 bases. The CDR3 extends over 15 amino acids. Unmatched junction bases numbered 7, after V lost 6 bases and J lost 5 bases. Germline-derived CDR1 and CDR2 are WNHNN and SYGVQD (reference sequence). The CDR3 nucleotides read TGCGCCAGCAGCCCGGGACAGGGAAGAACCGGGGAGCTGTTTTTT. The encoded protein is CASSPGQGRTGELFF.